Listed below are T cell receptor beta chains from one sample, sequenced in a study of T cell repertoires in cytomegalovirus infection. No cognate antigen is known for these TCRs. TCRdb re-derived calls from the reads in MiXCR, one entry per CDR3 protein. The sample has some 560,000 distinct CDR3 sequences, 40% seen once; the top ten hold around 46%. This specimen consisted of cultured PBMCs, obtained from culture after CMV antigen stimulation. The source of these receptors is a human donor in good health (CMV status not recorded). Some clones in this sample may be carry-over from other donors' samples. Each CDR3 is given with its conserved first and last residue. Each record gives: CDR3 protein, CDR3 DNA, V gene, J gene, clone size, D gene. A D gene is named only where the DNA matches it firmly. Where a row states a size, it is once, few, many or the class of an expanded clone; other rows omit it.

CASKTSNTGELFF,TGTGCCAGCAAAACATCTAACACCGGGGAGCTGTTTTTT,TRBV19,TRBJ2-2,-,-
CASSQLPVTGYNEQFF,TGCGCCAGCAGTCAATTGCCCGTAACTGGGTACAATGAGCAGTTCTTC,TRBV23-1,TRBJ2-1,-,-
CASSHTWGSTDTQYF,TGCGCCAGCAGCCATACGTGGGGCAGCACAGATACGCAGTATTTT,TRBV4-3,TRBJ2-3,-,-
CASSLVGGEPSETQYF,TGTGCCAGCAGCTTAGTGGGAGGAGAACCGTCAGAGACCCAGTACTTC,TRBV7-6,TRBJ2-5,few,-
CASSTGPNTGELFF,TGTGCCAGTAGTACAGGGCCGAACACCGGGGAGCTGTTTTTT,TRBV19,TRBJ2-2,-,-
CASGITGELFF,TGTGCCAGCGGCATCACCGGGGAGCTGTTTTTT,TRBV7-2,TRBJ2-2,few,-
CASTRETEAFF,TGTGCCAGCACCAGGGAAACTGAAGCTTTCTTT,TRBV7-9,TRBJ1-1,-,-
CSARGPREVTYEQFF,TGCAGTGCTAGAGGTCCCCGGGAGGTAACCTATGAGCAGTTCTTC,TRBV20-1,TRBJ2-1,-,TRBD2
CASSLAGPPWGNTIYF,TGTGCCAGCAGCTTAGCGGGGCCTCCGTGGGGAAACACCATATATTTT,TRBV7-9,TRBJ1-3,once,-
CATSDPAGPGTQYF,TGTGCCACCAGTGACCCCGCAGGTCCCGGTACGCAGTATTTT,TRBV24-1,TRBJ2-3,-,-
CASSPVGGELFF,TGTGCCAGCAGTCCCGTGGGCGGGGAGCTGTTTTTT,TRBV7-6,TRBJ2-2,-,-